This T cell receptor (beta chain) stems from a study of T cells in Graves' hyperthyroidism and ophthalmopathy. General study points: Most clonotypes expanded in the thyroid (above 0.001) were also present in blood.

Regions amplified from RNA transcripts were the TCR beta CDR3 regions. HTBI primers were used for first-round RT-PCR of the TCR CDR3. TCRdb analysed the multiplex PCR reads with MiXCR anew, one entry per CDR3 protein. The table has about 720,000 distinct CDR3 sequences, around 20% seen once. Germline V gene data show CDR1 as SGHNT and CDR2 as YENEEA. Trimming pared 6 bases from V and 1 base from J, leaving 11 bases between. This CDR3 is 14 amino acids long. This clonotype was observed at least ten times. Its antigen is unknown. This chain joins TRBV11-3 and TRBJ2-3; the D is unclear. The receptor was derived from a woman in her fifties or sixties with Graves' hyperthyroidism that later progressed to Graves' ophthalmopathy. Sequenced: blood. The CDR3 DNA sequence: TGTGCCAGCAGTTTTGCATTTGGCACAGATACGCAGTATTTT. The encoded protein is CASSFAFGTDTQYF.